The source of this TCR beta chain is a study of cytomegalovirus exposure and HLA in healthy donors. Germline trimming cut 8 bases from V and 3 bases from J; bases unmatched to any gene: 6. This CDR3 is built from 14 residues. From germline, CDR1 is MNHNY and CDR2 SVGAGI (reference sequence). Method: immunoSEQ multiplex PCR; TCRdb's copy keeps in-frame clones and lacks some. Of 150,000 to 200,000 clones listed, 85% are singletons. The TCR sequence derives from a young man in good health and CMV-seropositive. Sequencing was performed on PBMCs. This chain uses TRBV6-6 with TRBJ2-3; 9 bases align to TRBD2. The CDR3 loop reads CASVAGVRTDTQYF. The CDR3 DNA follows: TGTGCCAGCGTAGCGGGAGTTCGGACAGATACGCAGTATTTT.